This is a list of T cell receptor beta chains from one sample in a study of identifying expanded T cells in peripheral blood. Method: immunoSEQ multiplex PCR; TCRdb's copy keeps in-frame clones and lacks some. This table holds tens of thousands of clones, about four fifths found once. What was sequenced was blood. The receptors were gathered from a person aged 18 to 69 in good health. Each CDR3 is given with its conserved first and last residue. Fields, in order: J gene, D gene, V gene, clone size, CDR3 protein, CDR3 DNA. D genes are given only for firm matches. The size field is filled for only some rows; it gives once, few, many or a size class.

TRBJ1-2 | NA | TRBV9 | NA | CASSVEGQNYGYTF | TGTGCCAGCAGCGTAGAGGGTCAAAACTATGGCTACACCTTC
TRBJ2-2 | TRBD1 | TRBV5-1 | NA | CASSLDPGTGFRELFF | TGCGCCAGCAGCTTGGATCCCGGGACAGGTTTCCGGGAGCTGTTTTTT
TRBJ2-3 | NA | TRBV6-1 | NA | CASSGGGTGTDTQYF | TGTGCCAGCAGTGGAGGGGGTACCGGCACAGATACGCAGTATTTT
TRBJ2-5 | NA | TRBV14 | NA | CASSQEAGAGLKETQYF | TGTGCCAGCAGCCAAGAAGCCGGGGCAGGCCTAAAGGAGACCCAGTACTTC
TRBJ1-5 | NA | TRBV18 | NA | CASSPGGFNQPQHF | TGTGCCAGCTCACCGGGAGGGTTCAATCAGCCCCAGCATTTT
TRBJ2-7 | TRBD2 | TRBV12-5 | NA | CASGRAGRAYEQYF | TGTGCTAGTGGTCGGGCAGGGAGGGCCTACGAGCAGTACTTC
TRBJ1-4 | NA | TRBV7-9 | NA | CASSRTSSRGEKLFF | TGTGCCAGCAGCCGGACGTCCTCACGGGGTGAAAAACTGTTTTTT
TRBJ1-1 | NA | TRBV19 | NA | CASGGRTEAFF | TGTGCCAGCGGAGGGAGGACTGAAGCTTTCTTT
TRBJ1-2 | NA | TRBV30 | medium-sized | CAWEASRAGGYTF | TGTGCCTGGGAGGCCAGCCGAGCCGGGGGCTACACCTTC
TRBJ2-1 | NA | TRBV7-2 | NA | CASSLSSASSYNEQFF | TGTGCCAGCAGCTTGTCTAGCGCTAGCTCCTACAATGAGCAGTTCTTC
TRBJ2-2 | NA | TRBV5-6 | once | CASTPMWSNTGELFF | TGTGCCAGCACCCCCATGTGGTCGAACACCGGGGAGCTGTTTTTT
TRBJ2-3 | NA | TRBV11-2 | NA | CASSPPLGRSDTQYF | TGTGCCAGCAGCCCGCCCCTAGGCAGATCAGATACGCAGTATTTT
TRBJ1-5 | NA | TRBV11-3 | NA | CASSLAGSGQPQHF | TGTGCCAGCAGCTTAGCAGGGTCGGGTCAGCCCCAGCATTTT
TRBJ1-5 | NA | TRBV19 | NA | CASSISTSNQPQHF | TGTGCCAGTAGTATTAGCACAAGCAATCAGCCCCAGCATTTT
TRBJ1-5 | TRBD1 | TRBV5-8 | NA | CASNWGTGASNQPQHF | TGTGCCAGCAACTGGGGGACAGGGGCTAGCAATCAGCCCCAGCATTTT
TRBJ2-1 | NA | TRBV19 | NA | CASSGRRSSYNEQFF | TGTGCCAGTAGTGGGCGGAGGAGCTCCTACAATGAGCAGTTCTTC
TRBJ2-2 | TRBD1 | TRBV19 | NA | CASSISGQGSGELFF | TGTGCCAGTAGTATCTCGGGACAGGGGTCCGGGGAGCTGTTTTTT
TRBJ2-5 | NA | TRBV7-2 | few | CASSRRKETQYF | TGTGCCAGCAGCCGTAGAAAAGAGACCCAGTACTTC
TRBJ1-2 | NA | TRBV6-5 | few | CASRGGIYGYTF | TGTGCCAGCAGAGGAGGGATTTATGGCTACACCTTC
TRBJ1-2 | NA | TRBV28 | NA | CASGRPGAYTF | TGTGCCAGCGGACGACCAGGGGCCTACACCTTC